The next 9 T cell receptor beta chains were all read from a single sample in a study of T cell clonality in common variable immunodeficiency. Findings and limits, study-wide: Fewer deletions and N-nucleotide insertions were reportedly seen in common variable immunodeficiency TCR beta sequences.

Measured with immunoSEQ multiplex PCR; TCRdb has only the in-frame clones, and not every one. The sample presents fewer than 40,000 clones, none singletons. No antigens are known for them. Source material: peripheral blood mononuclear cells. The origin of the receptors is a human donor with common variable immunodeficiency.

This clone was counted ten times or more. CDR3 bases read: TGTGCCAGCAGCACTCGACCAGCAGGGGACGGC. Encoded protein: CASSTRPAGDG. The full CDR3 protein reads CASSTRPAGDGYTF. This sequence joins TRBV7-8 and TRBJ1-2, with a weak D call TRBD1 (6 bases). The read ends 3 residues before the CDR3 terminus; that terminus is restored from the germline J gene. This CDR3 has 14 residues. Germline V gene data show CDR1 as SGHVS and CDR2 as FQNEAQ.

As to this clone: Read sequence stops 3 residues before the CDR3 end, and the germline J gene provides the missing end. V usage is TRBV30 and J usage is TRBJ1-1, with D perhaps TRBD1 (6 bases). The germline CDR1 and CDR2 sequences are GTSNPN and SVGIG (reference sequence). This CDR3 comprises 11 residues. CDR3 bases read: TGTGCCTGGAGCGACGGGACAGAA. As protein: CAWSDGTE. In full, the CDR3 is CAWSDGTEAFF.

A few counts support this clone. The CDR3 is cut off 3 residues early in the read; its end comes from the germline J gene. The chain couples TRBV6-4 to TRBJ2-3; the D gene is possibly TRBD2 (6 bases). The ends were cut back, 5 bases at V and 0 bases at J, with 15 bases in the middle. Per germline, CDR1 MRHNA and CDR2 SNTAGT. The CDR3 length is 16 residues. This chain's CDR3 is CASSTGTGSSTDTQYF. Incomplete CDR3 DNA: TGTGCCAGCAGTACCGGGACTGGATCTAGCACAGATACG.

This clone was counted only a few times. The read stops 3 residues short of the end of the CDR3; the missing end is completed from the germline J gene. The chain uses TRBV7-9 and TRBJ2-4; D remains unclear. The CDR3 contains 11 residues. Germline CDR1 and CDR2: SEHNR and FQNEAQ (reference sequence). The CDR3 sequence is CASSLETIQYF. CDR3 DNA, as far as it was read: TGTGCCAGCAGCTTAGAGACAATT.

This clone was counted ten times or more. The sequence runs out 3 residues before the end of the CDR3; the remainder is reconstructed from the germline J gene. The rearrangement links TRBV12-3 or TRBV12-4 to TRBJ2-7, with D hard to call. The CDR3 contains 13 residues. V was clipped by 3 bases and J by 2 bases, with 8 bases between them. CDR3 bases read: TGTGCCAGCAGTTTCCAGTTGCCCTACGAG. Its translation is CASSFQLPYE. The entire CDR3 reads CASSFQLPYEQYF.

The CDR3 sequence: CASSLGTRLNYGYTF. CDR3 bases read: TGTGCCAGCAGCTTAGGGACAAGACTTAACTATGGC. The rearrangement links TRBV7-9 to TRBJ1-2; maybe TRBD1 (5 bases). The CDR3 extends 3 residues past the end of the read, so its final part is completed from the germline J gene. Germline CDR1 is SEHNR and CDR2 is FQNEAQ (reference sequence). The CDR3 contains 15 residues. V was clipped by 1 base and J by 1 base, with 10 bases between them. Full variable domain (remainder filled in from reference TRBV7-9 and TRBJ1-2): DTGVSQNPRHKITKRGQNVTFRCDPISEHNRLYWYRQTLGQGPEFLTYFQNEAQLEKSRLLSDRFSAERPKGSFSTLEIQRTEQGDSAMYLCASSLGTRLNYGYTFGSGTRLTVV.

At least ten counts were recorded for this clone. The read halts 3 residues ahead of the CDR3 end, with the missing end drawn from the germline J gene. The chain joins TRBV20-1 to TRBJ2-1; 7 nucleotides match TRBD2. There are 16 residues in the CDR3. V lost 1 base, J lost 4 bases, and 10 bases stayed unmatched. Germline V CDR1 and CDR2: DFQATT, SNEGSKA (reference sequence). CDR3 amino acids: CSARAPAGLSYNEQFF. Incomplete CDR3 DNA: TGCAGTGCTAGAGCTCCAGCGGGACTGTCTTACAATGAG.

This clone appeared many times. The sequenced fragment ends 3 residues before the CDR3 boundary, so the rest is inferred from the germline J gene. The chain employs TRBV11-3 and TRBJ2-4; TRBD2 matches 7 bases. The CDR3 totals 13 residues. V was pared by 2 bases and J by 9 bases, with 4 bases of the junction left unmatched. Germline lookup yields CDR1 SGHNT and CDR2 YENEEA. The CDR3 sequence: CASSLQGGSIQYF. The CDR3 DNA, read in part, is TGTGCCAGCAGCTTACAGGGAGGGAGCATT.

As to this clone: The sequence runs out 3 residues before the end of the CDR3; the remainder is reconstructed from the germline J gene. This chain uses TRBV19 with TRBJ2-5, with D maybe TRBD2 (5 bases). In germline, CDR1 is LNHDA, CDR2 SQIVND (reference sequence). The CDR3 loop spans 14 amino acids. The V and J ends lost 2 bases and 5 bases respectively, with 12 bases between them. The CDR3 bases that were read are TGTGCCAGTAGTATACAAGGGCCGGGGGAGACC. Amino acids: CASSIQGPGET. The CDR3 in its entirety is CASSIQGPGETQYF.